Listed here are 17 T cell receptor beta chains from one sample, sequenced in a study of cytomegalovirus exposure and HLA in healthy donors. PCR primers comprised 60 Vbeta and 13 Jbeta primers. The table came from immunoSEQ multiplex PCR; TCRdb's copy has only in-frame clones and leaves some out. This sample has approximately 150,000 clones, with roughly four fifths found just once. The specimen sequenced was PBMCs. The receptors here all came from a female donor in good health and CMV-seronegative.

The V gene is TRBV9, the J gene TRBJ1-5, with TRBD1 matching over 7 bases. The CDR3 spans 16 residues. V lost 0 bases and J lost 2; bases outside the gene matches: 5. The germline gives CDR1 SGDLS, CDR2 YYNGEE. The CDR3 coding sequence is TGTGCCAGCAGCGTAGGCTTGCAGGGGGGCAATCAGCCCCAGCATTTT. Protein sequence: CASSVGLQGGNQPQHF.

The V gene is TRBV5-1, the J gene TRBJ2-1; the match to TRBD2 covers 7 bases. Germline CDR1 SGHRS, CDR2 YFSETQ. The CDR3 spans 14 residues. The ends lost 0 bases at V and 5 bases at J; junction bases unmatched: 2. CDR3 residues: CASSLARGDNEQFF. Written as DNA, the CDR3 is TGCGCCAGCAGCTTGGCCCGGGGGGACAATGAGCAGTTCTTC. Based on the CDR3 plus reference TRBV5-1 and TRBJ2-1, the full variable domain is KAGVTQTPRYLIKTRGQQVTLSCSPISGHRSVSWYQQTPGQGLQFLFEYFSETQRNKGNFPGRFSGRQFSNSRSEMNVSTLELGDSALYLCASSLARGDNEQFFGPGTRLTVL.

The J gene is TRBJ2-1, the V gene TRBV7-9; 8 bases align to TRBD2. Germline loops: CDR1 SEHNR, CDR2 FQNEAQ (reference sequence). The CDR3 contains 17 residues. J gave up 7 bases and V 2 bases, and 13 bases lay outside the gene matches. CDR3 nucleotides: TGTGCCAGCAGCTTACCTGGCGGGAGGAGGTCGGGAAATGAGCAGTTCTTC. Protein sequence: CASSLPGGRRSGNEQFF. Full variable domain (missing parts from reference TRBV7-9 and TRBJ2-1): DTGVSQNPRHKITKRGQNVTFRCDPISEHNRLYWYRQTLGQGPEFLTYFQNEAQLEKSRLLSDRFSAERPKGSFSTLEIQRTEQGDSAMYLCASSLPGGRRSGNEQFFGPGTRLTVL.

The V call is TRBV15, the J call TRBJ1-4, with D hard to call. Trimming took off 1 base at V and 7 bases at J, with 4 bases between the two ends. The CDR3 spans 12 residues. Germline V lookup: CDR1 LNHNV, CDR2 YYDKDF (reference sequence). The CDR3 DNA sequence: TGTGCCACCAGCAGAGCTACTGAAAAACTGTTTTTT. Its translation is CATSRATEKLFF.

The chain employs TRBV27 and TRBJ2-7, with a weak D call TRBD2 (6 bases). Deletions cut 8 bases from V and 4 bases from J, with 21 bases between. The CDR3 is made up of 15 amino acids. The germline V gene encodes CDR1 MNHEY and CDR2 SMNVEV (reference sequence). CDR3 sequence (DNA): TGTGCCAGCGCGCGAGGCGGGCGGGAAGGATACGAGCAGTACTTC. It translates to CASARGGREGYEQYF.

This clone was detected only a few times. This CDR3 reads CASRRAGGLDTQYF. The CDR3 nucleotides are TGCGCCAGCAGACGAGCAGGGGGCCTGGATACGCAGTATTTT. The chain links TRBV5-1 to TRBJ2-3; TRBD1 agrees at 8 bases. CDR1 and CDR2 from the germline V gene are SGHRS and YFSETQ. V shed 5 bases and J 6 bases; nucleotides not matched to a gene: 8. The CDR3 is made up of 14 amino acids.

The chain links TRBV7-2 to TRBJ2-4; weak D call: TRBD1 (5 bases). V was pared by 1 base and J by 6 bases, with 10 bases between. This CDR3 comprises 14 residues. Germline values: CDR1 SGHTA, CDR2 FQGNSA. The CDR3 nucleotides are TGTGCCAGCAGCTTAGACAGGAAGCCAAACATTCAGTACTTC. This translates into CASSLDRKPNIQYF.

As to this clone: Its ends do not fully match the called genes, so a read error is possible. The rearrangement uses TRBV7-9 and TRBJ1-1; a weak D match, TRBD1 (6 bases). The germline CDR1 and CDR2 sequences are SEHNR and FQNEAQ (reference sequence). The CDR3 sequence is 16 residues long. This CDR3 reads CSSMPLGQIVNTEAFF. CDR3 DNA: TGTTCCAGCATGCCCTTGGGACAAATAGTGAACACTGAAGCTTTCTTT. Variable domain in full (rest from reference TRBV7-9 and TRBJ1-1): DTGVSQNPRHKITKRGQNVTFRCDPISEHNRLYWYRQTLGQGPEFLTYFQNEAQLEKSRLLSDRFSAERPKGSFSTLEIQRTEQGDSAMYLCSSMPLGQIVNTEAFFGQGTRLTVV.

This clone was detected a few times. The rearrangement joins TRBV19 to TRBJ1-1, with TRBD1 identical over 9 bases. CDR1 and CDR2 (germline): LNHDA, SQIVND (reference sequence). Trimming cost V 5 bases and J 5 bases; bases outside gene matches: 9. There are 15 residues in the CDR3. The CDR3 region has the DNA TGTGCCAGTAGTCCCCCGGGACAGGGAGGAACTGAAGCTTTCTTT. Amino acid sequence: CASSPPGQGGTEAFF.

The chain carries TRBV4-1 and TRBJ2-1; D gene uncertain. Germline lookup yields CDR1 MGHRA and CDR2 YSYEKL. The CDR3 has 16 residues. V was cut by 2 bases and J by 8 bases, with 19 bases left in between. In DNA, the CDR3 is TGCGCCAGCAGCCAATTATCGGCAGGAATTGCCTATGAGCAGTTCTTC. This translates into CASSQLSAGIAYEQFF.

The rearrangement joins TRBV28 to TRBJ1-1; no firm D call. This CDR3 has 12 residues. Germline CDR1 MDHEN, CDR2 SYDVKM. Trimming left V 3 bases short and J 4 bases short, with 6 bases between. CDR3 DNA sequence: TGTGCCAGCAGTTTGTCGGTCACTGAAGCTTTCTTT. Translating gives CASSLSVTEAFF. Based on the CDR3 plus reference TRBV28 and TRBJ1-1, the full variable domain is DVKVTQSSRYLVKRTGEKVFLECVQDMDHENMFWYRQDPGLGLRLIYFSYDVKMKEKGDIPEGYSVSREKKERFSLILESASTNQTSMYLCASSLSVTEAFFGQGTRLTVV.

V is TRBV9 and J is TRBJ1-3; 8 positions agree with TRBD1. Trimming removed 4 bases from V and 7 bases from J; junction bases left unmatched: 7. The CDR3 is 14 amino acids. Per germline, CDR1 SGDLS and CDR2 YYNGEE. The CDR3 DNA sequence: TGTGCCAGCAGCAGGGACAGGACCTCCAACACCATATATTTT. Translated: CASSRDRTSNTIYF.

This chain joins TRBV25-1 and TRBJ1-6, with D possibly being TRBD1 (5 bases). Deletions cut 4 bases from V and 6 bases from J, with 10 bases between. CDR1 is MGHDK, CDR2 SYGVNS, per germline. CDR3 length: 14 residues. CDR3 in amino acids: CASSVAGVNSPLHF. The DNA of the CDR3 is TGTGCCAGCAGTGTAGCGGGGGTTAATTCACCCCTCCACTTT.

CDR3 bases: TGTGCCAGTAGTGCCCTAACCCGGACAGCCTCCTACGAGCAGTACTTC. It encodes CASSALTRTASYEQYF. This rearrangement joins TRBV19 to TRBJ2-7, with D perhaps TRBD1 (6 bases). The V end was cut by 5 bases, the J end by 0 bases, with 17 bases between. The CDR3 spans 16 residues. Germline V gene data show CDR1 as LNHDA and CDR2 as SQIVND (reference sequence).

Comment on this clone: This CDR3 is also generated by other DNA sequences in the sample. The genes are TRBV27 and TRBJ1-5; 7 nucleotides match TRBD1. CDR3 length: 14 amino acids. Losses at the gene ends were 4 bases for V and 0 bases for J; bases not matched to a gene: 0. Germline CDR1 reads MNHEY; CDR2 reads SMNVEV (reference sequence). The chain's CDR3 is CASSWTGSNQPQHF. The CDR3 DNA sequence: TGTGCCAGCAGTTGGACAGGTAGCAATCAGCCCCAGCATTTT.

This clone was counted a few times. The rearrangement uses TRBV5-6 and TRBJ2-1; 12 bases agree with TRBD2. Trimming at V came to 0 bases and at J to 3 bases, leaving 7 bases not matched to a gene. Germline CDR1 SGHDT, CDR2 YYEEEE. CDR3 length: 18 amino acids. CDR3 coding DNA: TGTGCCAGCAGCTTGGCTAGCGGGGGGGCTATTTTCTACAATGAGCAGTTCTTC. Protein: CASSLASGGAIFYNEQFF. Looking up the rest from reference TRBV5-6 and TRBJ2-1 gives the full variable domain: DAGVTQSPTHLIKTRGQQVTLRCSPKSGHDTVSWYQQALGQGPQFIFQYYEEEERQRGNFPDRFSGHQFPNYSSELNVNALLLGDSALYLCASSLASGGAIFYNEQFFGPGTRLTVL.

This chain links TRBV11-3 with TRBJ2-7; TRBD2 matches 7 bases. The length of the CDR3 is 15 residues. Germline V gene lookup returns CDR1 SGHNT and CDR2 YENEEA. Trimming took 5 bases from V and 8 from J; bases not matched to a gene: 15. CDR3 sequence (DNA): TGTGCCAGCAGCGTCCGGGACTACTACCTACGTAAGCAGTACTTC. Protein product: CASSVRDYYLRKQYF.